The rows below give T cell receptor beta chains drawn from one sample of a study of T cells in localized non-small cell lung cancer. Sequencing used immunoSEQ multiplex PCR; TCRdb keeps in-frame clones, though not all of them. This sample has over 900 clones, with 20% to 25% found just once. The sample here was normal lung tissue next to the tumor, taken before any cancer treatment. The source of these receptors is a male donor at least 60 years old with stage III lung adenocarcinoma. CDR3s include the opening cysteine and the closing phenylalanine or tryptophan. A D gene is named only where the DNA matches it firmly. The size of a clone is reported for some rows only, either as once, few or many, or as a class for expanded clones.

>TRBV30|.|.|TRBJ1-2
TGTGCCTGGAGTATGGACATCAACTATGGCTACACCTTC
CAWSMDINYGYTF
>TRBV11-3|few|.|TRBJ1-1
TGTGCCAGCAGCTTGTTTATGACGGACCAACGATTGAACACTGAAGCTTTCTTT
CASSLFMTDQRLNTEAFF
>TRBV6-8|.|TRBD2|TRBJ2-7
TGTGCCAGCAGTTACTCGGGGGGGAACTACGAGCAGTACTTC
CASSYSGGNYEQYF
>TRBV11-3|medium-sized|.|TRBJ2-7
TGTGCCAGCAGCTTAGAGGGGGCCTCCTACGAGCAGTACTTC
CASSLEGASYEQYF
>TRBV4-1|.|.|TRBJ1-1
TGCGCCAGCAGCCAAGCAGCCGATGAAGCTTTCTTT
CASSQAADEAFF
>TRBV6-8|.|TRBD2|TRBJ2-3
TGTGCCACCTCGGGGGGTGTGGGCACAGATACGCAGTATTTT
CATSGGVGTDTQYF
>TRBV6-8|few|.|TRBJ1-1
TGTGCCAGCAGTCTCGGTGGAGGTACTGAAGCTTTCTTT
CASSLGGGTEAFF
>TRBV6-8|few|TRBD1|TRBJ1-6
TGTGCCAGCAGTTCTTTGGGGGGACAGAATTCACCCCTCCACTTT
CASSSLGGQNSPLHF
>TRBV9|.|.|TRBJ2-3
TGTGCCAGCAGCGTAACTAGACTTAGCACAGATACGCAGTATTTT
CASSVTRLSTDTQYF
>TRBV18|.|.|TRBJ1-3
TGTGCCAGCTCCCCTCTATCAGCCTCTGGAAACACCATATATTTT
CASSPLSASGNTIYF
>TRBV30|few|TRBD2|TRBJ2-7
TGTGCCTGGAGTGTACTCAGCGGGGGGGACGAGCAGTACTTC
CAWSVLSGGDEQYF
>TRBV12-5|.|.|TRBJ2-5
TGTGCCAGCTCCGACGGGCAGTCACAAGAGACCCAGTACTTC
CASSDGQSQETQYF
>TRBV11-3|few|TRBD1|TRBJ2-2
TGTGCCAGCAGCTTACCAGGGGGCATTGTCGGGGAGCTGTTTTTT
CASSLPGGIVGELFF
>TRBV6-8|.|TRBD1|TRBJ2-5
TGTGCCATCAGTGGGACAGGTAAACAAGAGACCCAGTACTTC
CAISGTGKQETQYF
>TRBV19|.|TRBD2|TRBJ2-7
TGTGCCAGTATGAGGACTAGCGGGGGCTACGAGCAGTACTTC
CASMRTSGGYEQYF
>TRBV30|.|.|TRBJ1-4
TGTGCCTGGAGCCTGGGACTCGGACAGAGGAATGAAAAACTGTTTTTT
CAWSLGLGQRNEKLFF
>TRBV11-3|few|TRBD1|TRBJ2-1
TGTGCCAGCAGTCCCGGGACAGGGGTCAATGAGCAGTTCTTC
CASSPGTGVNEQFF
>TRBV11-3|few|TRBD1|TRBJ2-7
TGTGCCAGCAAAACGACAGGGGGTAACGACGAGCAGTACTTC
CASKTTGGNDEQYF
>TRBV6-8|few|TRBD1|TRBJ1-6
TGTGCCAGCAGTGACCCGGGACAGGCCTATAATTCACCCCTCCACTTT
CASSDPGQAYNSPLHF
>TRBV5-1|.|TRBD2|TRBJ2-1
TGCGCCAGCAGCGACAGCGGGGGGAATTACAATGAGCAGTTCTTC
CASSDSGGNYNEQFF
>TRBV11-3|.|TRBD1|TRBJ2-7
TGTGCCAGCAGCTGGACAGGGAGCACCTACGAGCAGTACTTC
CASSWTGSTYEQYF
>TRBV6-8|medium-sized|TRBD1|TRBJ2-2
TGTGCCAGCAGTTTCCGACAGGGGGCCGGAGTCGGGGAGCTGTTTTTT
CASSFRQGAGVGELFF
>TRBV6-8|.|TRBD2|TRBJ2-1
TGTGCCAGCAGTGGGACTAGCGGGGGGGCCAATGAGCAGTTCTTC
CASSGTSGGANEQFF
>TRBV11-3|medium-sized|.|TRBJ1-6
TGTGCCAGCGTCCCCAAAGTGGCCCCGGACAATTCACCCCTCCACTTT
CASVPKVAPDNSPLHF
>TRBV6-8|few|.|TRBJ1-5
TGTGCCAGCACCTCGAAGGGGGAACAGACCAATCAGCCCCAGCATTTT
CASTSKGEQTNQPQHF
>TRBV11-3|.|.|TRBJ1-2
TGTGCCAGCAGCTTAGTGGTGGGGGCTAACTATGGCTACACCTTC
CASSLVVGANYGYTF
>TRBV11-3|medium-sized|.|TRBJ2-1
TGTGCCAGCAGCACCGGGACAACAGATCTCAATGAGCAGTTCTTC
CASSTGTTDLNEQFF
>TRBV6-8|few|TRBD1|TRBJ2-1
TGTGCCAGCAGTGATTCGGGACAGGGGTCGCATGAGCAGTTCTTC
CASSDSGQGSHEQFF
>TRBV5-1|.|TRBD1|TRBJ1-4
TGCGCCAGCAGCTCCTCTCCACAGGGGCCCCAAGAAAAACTGTTTTTT
CASSSSPQGPQEKLFF
>TRBV19|large|TRBD1|TRBJ1-5
TGTGCCAGTAGTAAGGGACAGTCAGAAATTAGCAATCAGCCCCAGCATTTT
CASSKGQSEISNQPQHF
>TRBV29-1|.|TRBD1|TRBJ1-2
TGCAGCGTTGAAGATACAGGGGGCGGCTACACCTTC
CSVEDTGGGYTF
>TRBV5-1|once|TRBD1|TRBJ2-2
TGCGCCAGCAGCTCTGAGACAGGGGCTAACACCGGGGAGCTGTTTTTT
CASSSETGANTGELFF
>TRBV11-3|few|.|TRBJ1-5
TGTGCCAGCAGCCTAGAGTTAAATAGCAATCAGCCCCAGCATTTT
CASSLELNSNQPQHF
>TRBV11-3|medium-sized|TRBD2|TRBJ2-5
TGTGCCAGCAGCTTCACTAGCGGGGGGAAAGAGACCCAGTACTTC
CASSFTSGGKETQYF
>TRBV6-8|.|.|TRBJ2-1
TGTGCCAGCAATCTACCAGGGACCAATAATGAGCAGTTCTTC
CASNLPGTNNEQFF
>TRBV4-1|.|TRBD1|TRBJ1-6
TGCGCCAGCAGCCTCTTCAGACAGGGGGGTTCAAGCTCCTATAATTCACCCCTCCACTTT
CASSLFRQGGSSSYNSPLHF
>TRBV15|large|TRBD1|TRBJ1-1
TGTGCCACCAGCAGCGACAGGGGGCCTAACACTGAAGCTTTCTTT
CATSSDRGPNTEAFF
>TRBV6-8|.|.|TRBJ1-6
TGTGCCAGCAGTGGGACGGAGAATTCACCCCTCCACTTT
CASSGTENSPLHF
>TRBV19|.|TRBD1|TRBJ1-2
TGTGCCAGTAGTATTTATCCGGGACAGGGCAACTATGGCTACACCTTC
CASSIYPGQGNYGYTF
>TRBV18|.|TRBD2|TRBJ2-7
TGTGCCAGCTCCCCGGGACTAGCGGACGAGCAGTACTTC
CASSPGLADEQYF
>TRBV6-7|few|.|TRBJ1-6
TGTGCCAGCACCAGAAAGGGGGAGAATTCACCCCTCCACTTT
CASTRKGENSPLHF
>TRBV9|few|TRBD2|TRBJ2-1
TGTGCCAGGGGGACTAGCGGAATGGGTGAGCAGTTCTTC
CARGTSGMGEQFF
>TRBV12-2|few|.|TRBJ1-3
TGTGCCACTGACCAAACACGGTCGGGTGGAAACACCATATATTTT
CATDQTRSGGNTIYF
>TRBV6-8|.|.|TRBJ1-1
TGTGCCAGCACAAACATTGGGGGGGTGAGCACTGAAGCTTTCTTT
CASTNIGGVSTEAFF
>TRBV9|medium-sized|TRBD1|TRBJ2-7
TGTGCCAGCCTTCAGGGGGTAAGGTACGAGCAGTACTTC
CASLQGVRYEQYF
>TRBV7-5|few|.|TRBJ1-2
TGTGCCAGCAGCTCACCAACACATCGGACAGGTATCAACTTC
CASSSPTHRTGINF
>TRBV7-2|few|.|TRBJ2-3
TGTGCCAGCAGCTTAAGCGGATATAGCACAGATACGCAGTATTTT
CASSLSGYSTDTQYF
>TRBV11-3|medium-sized|TRBD1|TRBJ2-1
TGTGCCAGCAGCCAACCTTCGGGACAGGGTGTTAATGAGCAGTTCTTC
CASSQPSGQGVNEQFF
>TRBV9|.|.|TRBJ2-3
TGTGCCAGCAGCGTAGTGGAGGGGAGGACAGATACGCAGTATTTT
CASSVVEGRTDTQYF
>TRBV11-3|large|.|TRBJ2-7
TGTGCCAGCACCCCCACCCCAACGGGGACCTACGAGCAGTACTTC
CASTPTPTGTYEQYF
>TRBV6-8|few|TRBD1|TRBJ2-2
TGTGCCAGCAGTGACAGGGGGGACACCGGGGAGCTGTTTTTT
CASSDRGDTGELFF
>TRBV9|few|TRBD1|TRBJ1-5
TGTGCCAGCAGCGAGACAGGGGATCCCTATCAGCCCCAGCATTTT
CASSETGDPYQPQHF
>TRBV29-1|.|.|TRBJ1-2
TGCAGCGTTGCGAGGGGCCCAGTGGATGGCTACACCTTC
CSVARGPVDGYTF
>TRBV30|.|.|TRBJ2-5
TGTGCCTGGAGTGTCAAGGGACAAGGGGGGACCCAGTACTTC
CAWSVKGQGGTQYF
>TRBV19|few|.|TRBJ2-1
TGTGCCAGTAGCCCTCTCTGGGGGGAATACAATGAGCAGTTCTTC
CASSPLWGEYNEQFF
>TRBV6-8|.|TRBD1|TRBJ1-4
TGTGCCAGCAGGCCGACAGGGGATAATGAAAAACTGTTTTTT
CASRPTGDNEKLFF